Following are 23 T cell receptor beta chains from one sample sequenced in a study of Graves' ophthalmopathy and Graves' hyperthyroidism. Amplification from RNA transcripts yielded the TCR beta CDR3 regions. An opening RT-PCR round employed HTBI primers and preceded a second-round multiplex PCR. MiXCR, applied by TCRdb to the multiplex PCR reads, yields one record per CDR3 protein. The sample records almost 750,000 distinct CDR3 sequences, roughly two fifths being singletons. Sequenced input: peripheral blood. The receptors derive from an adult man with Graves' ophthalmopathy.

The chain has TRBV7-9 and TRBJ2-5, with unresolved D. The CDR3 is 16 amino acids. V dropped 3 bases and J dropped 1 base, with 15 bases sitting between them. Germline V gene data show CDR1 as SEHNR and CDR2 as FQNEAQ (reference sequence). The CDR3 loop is CASSLKGRTPQETQYF. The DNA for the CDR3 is TGTGCCAGCAGCTTGAAGGGCAGGACCCCCCAAGAGACCCAGTACTTC.

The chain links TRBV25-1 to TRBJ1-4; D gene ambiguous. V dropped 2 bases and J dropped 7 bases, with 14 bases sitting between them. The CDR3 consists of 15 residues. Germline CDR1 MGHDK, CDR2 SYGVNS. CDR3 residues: CASSESQLGGEKLFF. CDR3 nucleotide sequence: TGTGCCAGCAGTGAAAGTCAATTAGGTGGTGAAAAACTGTTTTTT.

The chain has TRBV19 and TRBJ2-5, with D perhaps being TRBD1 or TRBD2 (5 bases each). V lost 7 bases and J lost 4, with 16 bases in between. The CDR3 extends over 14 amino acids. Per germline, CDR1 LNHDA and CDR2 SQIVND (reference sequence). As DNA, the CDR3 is TGTGCCAGTACCAGATATGGGGGTGGAGAGACCCAGTACTTC. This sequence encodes CASTRYGGGETQYF.

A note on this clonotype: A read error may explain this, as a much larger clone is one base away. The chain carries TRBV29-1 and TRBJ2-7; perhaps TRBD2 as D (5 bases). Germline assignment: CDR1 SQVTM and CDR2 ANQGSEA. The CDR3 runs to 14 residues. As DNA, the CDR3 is TGCAGCGCCGTCGCCGAATGGGTGGCCGGGGAGCGGTACTTC. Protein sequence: CSAVAEWVAGERYF.

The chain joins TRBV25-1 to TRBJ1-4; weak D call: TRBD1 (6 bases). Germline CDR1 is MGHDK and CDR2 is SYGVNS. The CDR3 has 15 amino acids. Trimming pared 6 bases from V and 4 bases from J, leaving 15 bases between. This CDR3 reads CASSRVTGFNEKLFF. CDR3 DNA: TGTGCCAGCAGCCGGGTGACAGGTTTTAATGAAAAACTGTTTTTT.

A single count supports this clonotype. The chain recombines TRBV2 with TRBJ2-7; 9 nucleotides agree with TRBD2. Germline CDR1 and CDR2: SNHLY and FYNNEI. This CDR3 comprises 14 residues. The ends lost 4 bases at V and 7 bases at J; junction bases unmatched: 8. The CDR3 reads CASSGVAGAGEQYF. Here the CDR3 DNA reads TGTGCCAGCAGTGGGGTAGCGGGAGCTGGGGAGCAGTACTTC.

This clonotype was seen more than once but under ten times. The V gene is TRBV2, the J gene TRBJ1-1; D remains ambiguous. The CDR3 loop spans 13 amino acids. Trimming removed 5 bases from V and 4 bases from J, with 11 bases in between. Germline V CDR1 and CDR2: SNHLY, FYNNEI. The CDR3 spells CASSSPGVTEAFF. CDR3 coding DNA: TGTGCCAGCAGTTCCCCCGGAGTCACTGAAGCTTTCTTT.

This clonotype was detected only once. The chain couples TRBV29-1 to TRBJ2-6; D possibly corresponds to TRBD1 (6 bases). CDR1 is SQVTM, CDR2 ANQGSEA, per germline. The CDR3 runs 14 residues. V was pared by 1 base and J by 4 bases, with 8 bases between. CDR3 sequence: CSVEGGTGANVLTF. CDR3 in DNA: TGCAGCGTTGAAGGAGGGACAGGGGCCAACGTCCTGACTTTC.

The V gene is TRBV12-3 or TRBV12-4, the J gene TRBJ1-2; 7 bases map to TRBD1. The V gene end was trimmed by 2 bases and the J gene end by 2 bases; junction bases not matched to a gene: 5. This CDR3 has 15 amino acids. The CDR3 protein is CASSLRGTVNYGYTF. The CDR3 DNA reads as TGTGCCAGCAGTTTAAGGGGGACAGTGAACTATGGCTACACCTTC.

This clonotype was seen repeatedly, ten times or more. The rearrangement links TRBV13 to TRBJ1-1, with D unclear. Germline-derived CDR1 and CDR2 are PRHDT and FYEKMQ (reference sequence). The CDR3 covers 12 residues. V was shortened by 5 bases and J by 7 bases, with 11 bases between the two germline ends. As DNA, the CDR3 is TGTGCCAGCAGCCCCTTCCGGGGTGAAGCTTTCTTT. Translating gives CASSPFRGEAFF.

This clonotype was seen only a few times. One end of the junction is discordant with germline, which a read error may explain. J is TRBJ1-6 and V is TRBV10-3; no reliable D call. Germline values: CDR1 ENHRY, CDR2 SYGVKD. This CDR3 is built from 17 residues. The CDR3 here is CASSEGSMGSYNSPLHF. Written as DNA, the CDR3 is TGTGCCAGCAGTGAAGGCAGTATGGGCTCCTATAATTCACCCCTCCACTTT.

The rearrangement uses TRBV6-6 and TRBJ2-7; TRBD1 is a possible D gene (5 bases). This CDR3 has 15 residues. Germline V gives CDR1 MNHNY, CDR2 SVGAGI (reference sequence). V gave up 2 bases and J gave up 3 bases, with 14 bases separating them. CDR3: CASSYIRGSFYEQYF. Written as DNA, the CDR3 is TGTGCCAGCAGTTACATTAGGGGAAGCTTCTACGAGCAGTACTTC.

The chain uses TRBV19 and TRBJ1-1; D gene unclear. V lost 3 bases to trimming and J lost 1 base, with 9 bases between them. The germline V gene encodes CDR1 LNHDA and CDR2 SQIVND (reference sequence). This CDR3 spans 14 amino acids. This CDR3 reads CASSIGAENTEAFF. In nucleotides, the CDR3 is TGTGCCAGTAGTATTGGAGCGGAGAACACTGAAGCTTTCTTT.

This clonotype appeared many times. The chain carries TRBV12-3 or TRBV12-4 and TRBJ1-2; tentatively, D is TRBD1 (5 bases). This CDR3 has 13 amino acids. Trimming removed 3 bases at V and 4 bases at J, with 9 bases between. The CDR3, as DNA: TGTGCCAGCAGTTTCCCTGGGGGCTATGGCTACACCTTC. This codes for CASSFPGGYGYTF.

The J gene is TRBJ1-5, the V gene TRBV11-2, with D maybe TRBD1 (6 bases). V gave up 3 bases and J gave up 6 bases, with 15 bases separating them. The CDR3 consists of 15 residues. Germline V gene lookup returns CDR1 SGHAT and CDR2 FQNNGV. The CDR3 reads CASSLEGGRGQPQHF. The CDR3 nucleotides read TGTGCCAGCAGCTTGGAGGGGGGGAGAGGTCAGCCCCAGCATTTT.

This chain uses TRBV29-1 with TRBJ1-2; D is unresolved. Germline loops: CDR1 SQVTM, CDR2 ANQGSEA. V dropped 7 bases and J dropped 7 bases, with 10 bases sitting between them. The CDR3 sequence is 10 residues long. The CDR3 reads CSASGVGYTF. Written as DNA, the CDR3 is TGCAGCGCCAGTGGTGTTGGCTACACCTTC.

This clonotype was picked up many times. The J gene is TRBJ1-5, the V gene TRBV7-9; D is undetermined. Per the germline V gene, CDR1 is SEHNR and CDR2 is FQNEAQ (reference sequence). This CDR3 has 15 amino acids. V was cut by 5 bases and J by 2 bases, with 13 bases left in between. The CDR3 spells CASSLGVGGNQPQHF. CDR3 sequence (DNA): TGTGCCAGCAGCCTAGGTGTCGGAGGCAATCAGCCCCAGCATTTT.

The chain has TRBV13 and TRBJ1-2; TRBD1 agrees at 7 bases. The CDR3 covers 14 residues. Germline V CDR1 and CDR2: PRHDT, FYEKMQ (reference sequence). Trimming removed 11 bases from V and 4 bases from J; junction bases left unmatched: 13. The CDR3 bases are TGTGCCCCGGGGCAATGGGACAGAATCTATGGCTACACCTTC. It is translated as CAPGQWDRIYGYTF.

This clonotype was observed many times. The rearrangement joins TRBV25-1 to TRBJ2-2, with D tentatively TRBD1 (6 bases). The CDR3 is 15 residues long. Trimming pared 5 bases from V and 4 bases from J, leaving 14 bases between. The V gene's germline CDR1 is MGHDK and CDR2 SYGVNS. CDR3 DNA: TGTGCCAGCAGTTTAGCCACAGGGACCACCGGGGAGCTGTTTTTT. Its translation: CASSLATGTTGELFF.

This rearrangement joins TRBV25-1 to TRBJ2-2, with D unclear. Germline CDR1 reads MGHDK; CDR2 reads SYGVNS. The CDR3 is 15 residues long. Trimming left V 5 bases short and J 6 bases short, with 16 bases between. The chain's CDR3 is CASSPGLTSSGELFF. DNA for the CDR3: TGTGCCAGCAGTCCGGGTCTGACTTCGTCCGGGGAGCTGTTTTTT. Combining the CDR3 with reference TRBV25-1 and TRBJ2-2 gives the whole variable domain EADIYQTPRYLVIGTGKKITLECSQTMGHDKMYWYQQDPGMELHLIHYSYGVNSTEKGDLSSESTVSRIRTEHFPLTLESARPSHTSQYLCASSPGLTSSGELFFGEGSRLTVL.

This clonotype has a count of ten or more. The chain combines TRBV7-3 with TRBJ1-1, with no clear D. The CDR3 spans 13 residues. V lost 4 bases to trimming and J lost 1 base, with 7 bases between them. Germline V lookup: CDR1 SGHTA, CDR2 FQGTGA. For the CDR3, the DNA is TGTGCCAGCAGCTCATTACAGAACACTGAAGCTTTCTTT. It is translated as CASSSLQNTEAFF.

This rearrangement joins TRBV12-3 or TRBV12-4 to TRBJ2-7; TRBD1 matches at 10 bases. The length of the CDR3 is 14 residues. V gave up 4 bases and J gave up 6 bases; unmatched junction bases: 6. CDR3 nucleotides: TGTGCCAGCAGTTCCGACAGGGGGCTGCTCGAGCAGTACTTC. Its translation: CASSSDRGLLEQYF.

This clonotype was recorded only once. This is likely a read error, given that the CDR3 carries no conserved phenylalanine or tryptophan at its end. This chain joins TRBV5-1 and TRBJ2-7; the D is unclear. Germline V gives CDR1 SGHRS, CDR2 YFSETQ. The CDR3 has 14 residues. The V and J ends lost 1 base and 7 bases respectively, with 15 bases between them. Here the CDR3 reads CASSLSFHPGEQYL. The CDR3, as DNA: TGCGCCAGCAGCTTGTCGTTCCACCCCGGGGAGCAGTACCTC.